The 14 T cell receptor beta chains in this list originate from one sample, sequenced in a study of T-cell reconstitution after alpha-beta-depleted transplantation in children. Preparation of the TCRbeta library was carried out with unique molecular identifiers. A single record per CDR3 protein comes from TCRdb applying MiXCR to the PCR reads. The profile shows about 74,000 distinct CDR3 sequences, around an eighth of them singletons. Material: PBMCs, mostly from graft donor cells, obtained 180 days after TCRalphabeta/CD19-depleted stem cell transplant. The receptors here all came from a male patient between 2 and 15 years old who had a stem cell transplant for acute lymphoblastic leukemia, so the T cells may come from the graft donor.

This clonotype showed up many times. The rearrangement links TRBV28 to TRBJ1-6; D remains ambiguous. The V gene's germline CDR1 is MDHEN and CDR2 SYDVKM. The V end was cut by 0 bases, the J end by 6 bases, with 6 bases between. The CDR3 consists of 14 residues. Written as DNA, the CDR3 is TGTGCCAGCAGTTTATGGGTTTTTAATTCACCCCTCCACTTT. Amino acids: CASSLWVFNSPLHF.

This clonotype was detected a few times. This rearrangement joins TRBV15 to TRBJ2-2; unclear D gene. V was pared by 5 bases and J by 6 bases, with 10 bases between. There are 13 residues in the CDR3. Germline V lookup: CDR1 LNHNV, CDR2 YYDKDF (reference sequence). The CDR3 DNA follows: TGTGCCACCAGCGTCCCCCTACCCGGGGAGCTGTTTTTT. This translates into CATSVPLPGELFF. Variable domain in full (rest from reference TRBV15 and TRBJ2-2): DAMVIQNPRYQVTQFGKPVTLSCSQTLNHNVMYWYQQKSSQAPKLLFHYYDKDFNNEADTPDNFQSRRPNTSFCFLDIRSPGLGDTAMYLCATSVPLPGELFFGEGSRLTVL.

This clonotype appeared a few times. This chain's CDR3 is CASSAPWTSGRAGETQYF. The CDR3 DNA is TGCGCCAGCAGCGCCCCCTGGACTAGCGGGAGGGCCGGAGAGACCCAGTACTTC. The chain uses TRBV5-1 and TRBJ2-5; 15 bases are a match to TRBD2. The V and J ends lost 4 bases and 4 bases, in that order; junction bases with no gene match: 11. Germline values: CDR1 SGHRS, CDR2 YFSETQ. The CDR3 is 18 residues long.

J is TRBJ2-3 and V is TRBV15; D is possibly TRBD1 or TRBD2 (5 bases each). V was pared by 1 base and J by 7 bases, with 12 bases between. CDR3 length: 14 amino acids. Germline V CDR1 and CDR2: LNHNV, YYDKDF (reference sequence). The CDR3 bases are TGTGCCACCAGCAGAGCCGGGGCAGGCAATACGCAGTATTTT. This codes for CATSRAGAGNTQYF. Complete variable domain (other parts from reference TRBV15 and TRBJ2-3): DAMVIQNPRYQVTQFGKPVTLSCSQTLNHNVMYWYQQKSSQAPKLLFHYYDKDFNNEADTPDNFQSRRPNTSFCFLDIRSPGLGDTAMYLCATSRAGAGNTQYFGPGTRLTVL.

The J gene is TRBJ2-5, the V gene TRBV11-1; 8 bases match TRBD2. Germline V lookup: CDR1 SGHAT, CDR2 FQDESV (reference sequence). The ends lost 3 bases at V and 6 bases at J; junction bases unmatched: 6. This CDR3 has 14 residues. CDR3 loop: CASSFEAGVKTQYF. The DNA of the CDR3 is TGTGCCAGCAGCTTCGAAGCGGGAGTAAAGACCCAGTACTTC.

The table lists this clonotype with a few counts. In DNA, the CDR3 is TGTGCCAGCAGCGTAGAGACTAGCAGATACAATGAGCAGTTCTTC. Amino acid sequence: CASSVETSRYNEQFF. The chain employs TRBV9 and TRBJ2-1, with 7 bases matching TRBD2. The CDR3 covers 15 residues. V was clipped by 0 bases and J by 4 bases; unmatched bases: 4. From germline, CDR1 is SGDLS and CDR2 YYNGEE.

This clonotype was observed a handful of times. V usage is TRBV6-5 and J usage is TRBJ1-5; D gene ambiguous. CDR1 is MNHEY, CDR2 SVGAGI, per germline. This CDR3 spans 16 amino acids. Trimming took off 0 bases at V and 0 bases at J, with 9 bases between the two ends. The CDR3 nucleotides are TGTGCCAGCAGTTACTCCCGGCAGAATAGCAATCAGCCCCAGCATTTT. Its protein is CASSYSRQNSNQPQHF.

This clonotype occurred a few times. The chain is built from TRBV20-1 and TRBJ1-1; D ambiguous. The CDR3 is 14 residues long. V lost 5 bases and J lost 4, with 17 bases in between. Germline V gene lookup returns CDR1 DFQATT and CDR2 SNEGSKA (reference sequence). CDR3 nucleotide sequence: TGCAGTGCTTCCCTACCCAAAAGGAGCACTGAAGCTTTCTTT. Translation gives CSASLPKRSTEAFF.

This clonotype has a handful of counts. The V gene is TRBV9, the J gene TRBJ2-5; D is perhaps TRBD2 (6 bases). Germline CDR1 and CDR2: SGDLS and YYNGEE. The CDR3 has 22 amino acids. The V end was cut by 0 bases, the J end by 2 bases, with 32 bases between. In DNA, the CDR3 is TGTGCCAGCAGCGTAGGGCTCAAGGGCGGGTATACGGAGGGCCTAGTTCAAGAGACCCAGTACTTC. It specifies CASSVGLKGGYTEGLVQETQYF.

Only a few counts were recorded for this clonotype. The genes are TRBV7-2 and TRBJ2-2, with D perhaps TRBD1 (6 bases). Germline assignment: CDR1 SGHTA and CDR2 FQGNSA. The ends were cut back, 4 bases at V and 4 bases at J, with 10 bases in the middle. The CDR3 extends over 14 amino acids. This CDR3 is CASSSQGFTGELFF. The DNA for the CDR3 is TGTGCCAGCAGCTCACAGGGATTCACCGGGGAGCTGTTTTTT.

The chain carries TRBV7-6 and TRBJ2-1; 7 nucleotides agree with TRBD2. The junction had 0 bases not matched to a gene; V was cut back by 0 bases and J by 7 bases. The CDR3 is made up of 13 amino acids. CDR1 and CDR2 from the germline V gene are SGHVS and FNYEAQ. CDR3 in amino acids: CASSLAGGNEQFF. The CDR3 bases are TGTGCCAGCAGCTTAGCGGGGGGGAATGAGCAGTTCTTC.

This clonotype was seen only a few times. The CDR3, as DNA: TGTGCCAGCTCCGCCTTAGGCTTTGGCCAAGAGACCCAGTACTTC. It specifies CASSALGFGQETQYF. The chain is built from TRBV18 and TRBJ2-5; D gene unclear. Germline CDR1 KGHSH, CDR2 LQKENI. This CDR3 has 15 amino acids. V lost 6 bases and J lost 1, with 15 bases in between.

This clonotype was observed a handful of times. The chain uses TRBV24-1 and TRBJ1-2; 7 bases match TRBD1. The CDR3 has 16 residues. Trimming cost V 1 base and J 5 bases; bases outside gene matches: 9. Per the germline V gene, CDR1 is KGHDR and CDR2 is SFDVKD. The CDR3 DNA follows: TGTGCCACCAGTGATTTTAGGGGACAGTCAACATATGGCTACACCTTC. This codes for CATSDFRGQSTYGYTF.

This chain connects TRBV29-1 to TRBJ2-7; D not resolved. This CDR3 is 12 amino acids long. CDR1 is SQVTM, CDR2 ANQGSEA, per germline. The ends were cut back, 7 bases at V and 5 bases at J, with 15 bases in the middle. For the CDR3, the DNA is TGCAGCGGGATCTCTGAGCTCCACGAGCAGTACTTC. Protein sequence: CSGISELHEQYF.